Here is one T cell receptor beta chain with its context. The V segment lost 1 base and the J segment 12 bases; nucleotides outside the gene matches: 12. CDR3 size: 14 residues. In germline, CDR1 is GTSNPN, CDR2 SVGIG (reference sequence). These data come from a study of T cell changes during pregnancy in multiple sclerosis. Measured with immunoSEQ multiplex PCR; TCRdb has only the in-frame clones, and not every one. In the table there are tens of thousands of clones, 92% of which are singletons. This rearrangement joins TRBV30 to TRBJ2-7, with 10 bases aligning to TRBD2. The source of this sequence is a female donor in good health, enrolled as a control in a pregnancy study. The starting material was peripheral blood, obtained in the first trimester of pregnancy. CDR3 region: CAWSANSGGPSRYF. The CDR3 DNA reads TGTGCCTGGAGTGCAAATAGCGGGGGGCCTTCCCGGTACTTC.